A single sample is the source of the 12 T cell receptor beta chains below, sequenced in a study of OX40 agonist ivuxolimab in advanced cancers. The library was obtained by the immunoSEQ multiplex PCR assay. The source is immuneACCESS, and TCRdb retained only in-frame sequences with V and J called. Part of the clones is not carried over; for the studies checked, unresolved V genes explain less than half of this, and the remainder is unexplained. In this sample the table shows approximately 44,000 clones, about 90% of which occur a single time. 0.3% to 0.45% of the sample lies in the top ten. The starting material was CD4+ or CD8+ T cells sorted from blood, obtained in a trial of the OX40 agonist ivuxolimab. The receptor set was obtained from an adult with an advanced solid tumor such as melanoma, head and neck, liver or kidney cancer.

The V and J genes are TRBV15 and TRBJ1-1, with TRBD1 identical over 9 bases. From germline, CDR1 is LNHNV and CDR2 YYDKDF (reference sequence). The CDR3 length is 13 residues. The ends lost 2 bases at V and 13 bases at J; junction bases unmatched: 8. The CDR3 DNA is TGTGCCACCAGCAGATCGCCGGACAGGGGAGGTTTCTTT. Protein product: CATSRSPDRGGFF.

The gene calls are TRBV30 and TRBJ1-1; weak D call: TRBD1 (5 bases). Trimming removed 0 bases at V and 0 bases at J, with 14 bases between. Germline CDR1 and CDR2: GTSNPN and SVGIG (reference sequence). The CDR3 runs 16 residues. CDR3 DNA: TGTGCCTGGAGTGTACCCGCAGGGCCTCTGAACACTGAAGCTTTCTTT. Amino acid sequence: CAWSVPAGPLNTEAFF.

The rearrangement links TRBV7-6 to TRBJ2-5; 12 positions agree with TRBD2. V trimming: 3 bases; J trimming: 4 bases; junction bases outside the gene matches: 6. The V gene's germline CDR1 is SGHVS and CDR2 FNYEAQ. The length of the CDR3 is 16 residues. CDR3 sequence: CASSFQTSGSGETQYF. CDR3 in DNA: TGTGCCAGCAGCTTCCAGACTAGCGGGAGTGGAGAGACCCAGTACTTC.

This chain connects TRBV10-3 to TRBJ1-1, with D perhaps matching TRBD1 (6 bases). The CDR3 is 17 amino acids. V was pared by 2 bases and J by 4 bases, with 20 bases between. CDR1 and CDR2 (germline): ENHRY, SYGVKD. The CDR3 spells CAISEAPTGFGSTEAFF. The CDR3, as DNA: TGTGCCATCAGTGAGGCGCCTACAGGGTTCGGGAGCACTGAAGCTTTCTTT.

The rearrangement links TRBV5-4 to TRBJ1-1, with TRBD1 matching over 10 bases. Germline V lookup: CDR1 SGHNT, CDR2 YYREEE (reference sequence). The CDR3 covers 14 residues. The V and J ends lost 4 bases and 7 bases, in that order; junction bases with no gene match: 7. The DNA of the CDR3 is TGTGCCAGCAGCACAGACAGGGGGCGAAATGAAGCTTTCTTT. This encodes CASSTDRGRNEAFF. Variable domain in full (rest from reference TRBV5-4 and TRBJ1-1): ETGVTQSPTHLIKTRGQQVTLRCSSQSGHNTVSWYQQALGQGPQFIFQYYREEENGRGNFPPRFSGLQFPNYSSELNVNALELDDSALYLCASSTDRGRNEAFFGQGTRLTVV.

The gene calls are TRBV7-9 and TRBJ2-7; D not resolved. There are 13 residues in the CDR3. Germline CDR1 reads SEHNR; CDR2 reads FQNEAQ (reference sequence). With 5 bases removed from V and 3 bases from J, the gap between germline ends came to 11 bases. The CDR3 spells CASSLSTNYEQYF. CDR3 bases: TGTGCCAGCAGCCTTTCGACAAACTACGAGCAGTACTTC.

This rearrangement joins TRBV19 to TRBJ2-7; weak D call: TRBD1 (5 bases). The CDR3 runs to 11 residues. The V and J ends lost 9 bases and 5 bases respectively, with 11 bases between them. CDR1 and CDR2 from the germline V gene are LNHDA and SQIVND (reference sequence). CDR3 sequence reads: CASGRGNEQYF. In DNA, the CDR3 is TGTGCCAGCGGAAGGGGTAACGAGCAGTACTTC.

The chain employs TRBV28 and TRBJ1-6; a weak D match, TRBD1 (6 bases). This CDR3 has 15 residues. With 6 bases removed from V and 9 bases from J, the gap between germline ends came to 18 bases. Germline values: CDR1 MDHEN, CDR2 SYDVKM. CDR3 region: CASSPRGGLASPLHF. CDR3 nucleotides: TGTGCCAGCAGCCCTAGGGGGGGCTTGGCTTCACCCCTCCACTTT.

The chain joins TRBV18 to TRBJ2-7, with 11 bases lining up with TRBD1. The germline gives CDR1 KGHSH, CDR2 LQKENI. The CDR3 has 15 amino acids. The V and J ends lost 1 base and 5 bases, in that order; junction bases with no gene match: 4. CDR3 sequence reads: CASSPRTGGKNEQYF. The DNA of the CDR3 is TGTGCCAGCTCACCACGGACAGGGGGCAAAAACGAGCAGTACTTC.

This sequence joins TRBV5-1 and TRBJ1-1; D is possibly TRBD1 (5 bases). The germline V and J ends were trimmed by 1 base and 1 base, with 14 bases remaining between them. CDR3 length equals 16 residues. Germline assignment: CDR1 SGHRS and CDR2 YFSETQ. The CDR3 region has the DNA TGCGCCAGCAGCTTGCTACCGACAGCGGGGAACACTGAAGCTTTCTTT. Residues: CASSLLPTAGNTEAFF.

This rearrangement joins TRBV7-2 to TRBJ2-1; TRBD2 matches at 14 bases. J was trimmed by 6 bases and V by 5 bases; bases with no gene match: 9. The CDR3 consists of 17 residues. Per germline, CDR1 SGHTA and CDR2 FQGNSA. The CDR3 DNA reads TGTGCCAGCAGCGCCCGGAGGACTAGCGGGGGGCTCAATGAGCAGTTCTTC. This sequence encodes CASSARRTSGGLNEQFF.

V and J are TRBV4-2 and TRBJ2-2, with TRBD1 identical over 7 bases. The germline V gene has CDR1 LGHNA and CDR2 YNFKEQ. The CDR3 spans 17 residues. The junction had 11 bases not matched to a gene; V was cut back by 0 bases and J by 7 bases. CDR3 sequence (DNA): TGTGCCAGCAGCCAAGATGGGGGTAGGGGGCAAGGCGGGGAGCTGTTTTTT. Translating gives CASSQDGGRGQGGELFF.